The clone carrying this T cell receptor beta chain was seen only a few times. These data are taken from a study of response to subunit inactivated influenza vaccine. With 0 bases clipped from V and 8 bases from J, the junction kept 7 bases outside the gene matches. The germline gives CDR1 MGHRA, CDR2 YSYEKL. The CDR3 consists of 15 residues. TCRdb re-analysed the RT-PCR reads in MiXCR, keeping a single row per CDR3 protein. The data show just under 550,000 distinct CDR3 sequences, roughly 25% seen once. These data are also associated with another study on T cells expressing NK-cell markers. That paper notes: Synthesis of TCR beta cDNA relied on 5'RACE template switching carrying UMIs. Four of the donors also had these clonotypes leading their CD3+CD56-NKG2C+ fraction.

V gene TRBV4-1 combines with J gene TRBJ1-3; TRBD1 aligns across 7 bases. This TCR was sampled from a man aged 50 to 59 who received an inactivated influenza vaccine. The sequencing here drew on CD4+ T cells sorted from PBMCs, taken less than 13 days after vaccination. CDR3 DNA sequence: TGCGCCAGCAGCCAAGAACAGGGGAACTCGCACACCATATATTTT. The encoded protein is CASSQEQGNSHTIYF.